The 8 T cell receptor beta chains below all came from one sample that was sequenced in a study of PD-1 blockade in classical Hodgkin lymphoma. Produced via immunoSEQ multiplex PCR; TCRdb's table is partial and in-frame only. The sample has 55,000 to 80,000 clones; around 88% are singletons. In every patient, relapse followed autologous stem cell transplantation, while exposure to brentuximab vedotin differed. The sample in question was peripheral blood mononuclear cells (PBMCs), obtained at baseline. The receptors derive from a human donor with classical Hodgkin lymphoma.

V gene TRBV18 combines with J gene TRBJ2-5, with D uncertain. Trimming shortened V by 5 bases and J by 5 bases, and 3 bases separated the two germline ends. This CDR3 comprises 10 residues. Germline loops: CDR1 KGHSH, CDR2 LQKENI. The CDR3: CASSMETQYF. The CDR3 region has the DNA TGTGCCAGCTCAATGGAGACCCAGTACTTC.

With regard to this clone: Other DNA sequences in this sample translate to the same CDR3. The genes are TRBV7-2 and TRBJ2-3, with a possible D match to TRBD2 (7 bases). V dropped 3 bases and J dropped 1 base, with 14 bases sitting between them. This CDR3 spans 16 amino acids. CDR1 and CDR2 (germline): SGHTA, FQGNSA. Written as DNA, the CDR3 is TGTGCCAGCAGCTTCGGAGGGGGGGCCGGCACAGATACGCAGTATTTT. Translating gives CASSFGGGAGTDTQYF.

The chain employs TRBV29-1 and TRBJ1-2; D is perhaps TRBD1 (5 bases). The CDR3 length is 12 residues. With 8 bases removed from V and 8 bases from J, the gap between germline ends came to 18 bases. Germline values: CDR1 SQVTM, CDR2 ANQGSEA. In DNA form, the CDR3 reads TGCAGCCCTTGGGACCTCCTCGGAGGCTACACCTTC. Translation: CSPWDLLGGYTF.

The V call is TRBV7-9, the J call TRBJ2-3; 7 bases match TRBD1. The CDR3 spans 15 residues. Germline CDR1 and CDR2: SEHNR and FQNEAQ (reference sequence). V lost 1 base, J lost 4 bases, and 5 bases stayed unmatched. CDR3: CASSLVQGTPDTQYF. DNA of the CDR3: TGTGCCAGCAGCTTAGTACAGGGGACCCCAGATACGCAGTATTTT.

This clone turned up a few times. The chain has TRBV5-6 and TRBJ2-6; TRBD1 matches at 8 bases. The V gene's germline CDR1 is SGHDT and CDR2 YYEEEE. CDR3 length: 14 residues. The V segment lost 4 bases and the J segment 11 bases; nucleotides outside the gene matches: 8. The CDR3 loop is CASSLRTGWDVLTF. The DNA for the CDR3 is TGTGCCAGCAGCCTCAGGACAGGGTGGGACGTCCTGACTTTC.

In regard to this clone: One junction end does not reproduce the germline sequence, and a read error may be involved. The J gene is TRBJ1-2, the V gene TRBV11-2; D gene unclear. The germline V gene has CDR1 SGHAT and CDR2 FQNNGV. This CDR3 has 11 residues. CDR3 nucleotide sequence: TGTGCCAGCAGCTTAGAGGGTATCACAGCCTTC. This gives the protein CASSLEGITAF.

The rearrangement uses TRBV5-1 and TRBJ2-2; 13 positions agree with TRBD2. Germline V gives CDR1 SGHRS, CDR2 YFSETQ. The CDR3 is 18 residues long. The V segment lost 4 bases and the J segment 0 bases; nucleotides outside the gene matches: 6. CDR3 coding DNA: TGCGCCAGCAGCCCAGGACTAGCGGGGGCCGCGAACACCGGGGAGCTGTTTTTT. This codes for CASSPGLAGAANTGELFF.

The rearrangement joins TRBV6-5 to TRBJ2-2, with D tentatively TRBD2 (6 bases). V lost 0 bases and J 6 bases, leaving 14 bases between the germline ends. This CDR3 contains 16 residues. CDR1 is MNHEY and CDR2 is SVGAGI in the germline V gene. CDR3 nucleotides: TGTGCCAGCAGTTACTCCTGGGAGACGGGGGCCGGGGAGCTGTTTTTT. Translation: CASSYSWETGAGELFF.